The 11 T cell receptor beta chains presented below share a single source sample, sequenced in a study of cytomegalovirus exposure and HLA in healthy donors. The PCR used 60 Vbeta and 13 Jbeta primers. Measured with immunoSEQ multiplex PCR; TCRdb has only the in-frame clones, and not every one. The sample consists of fewer than 200,000 clones, roughly 79% of them appearing once. Sample: PBMCs. These receptors were collected from a man between 35 and 55 years old in good health and CMV-seropositive.

The chain uses TRBV5-4 and TRBJ2-3, with 9 bases identical to TRBD1. Germline CDR1 reads SGHNT; CDR2 reads YYREEE (reference sequence). This CDR3 spans 14 amino acids. The junction had 4 bases not matched to a gene; V was cut back by 4 bases and J by 4 bases. CDR3 region: CASSRTGGADTQYF. In DNA form, the CDR3 reads TGTGCCAGCAGCAGAACAGGGGGCGCAGATACGCAGTATTTT. Complete variable domain (other parts from reference TRBV5-4 and TRBJ2-3): ETGVTQSPTHLIKTRGQQVTLRCSSQSGHNTVSWYQQALGQGPQFIFQYYREEENGRGNFPPRFSGLQFPNYSSELNVNALELDDSALYLCASSRTGGADTQYFGPGTRLTVL.

The genes are TRBV28 and TRBJ2-1; 7 bases align to TRBD2. The J segment lost 4 bases and the V segment lost 5 bases, leaving 8 bases of the junction unmatched. CDR1 and CDR2 (germline): MDHEN, SYDVKM. The CDR3 sequence is 15 residues long. CDR3 region: CASSPPSGDYNEQFF. CDR3 nucleotides: TGTGCCAGCAGTCCTCCTAGCGGAGATTACAATGAGCAGTTCTTC.

The chain joins TRBV9 to TRBJ2-7; tentatively, D is TRBD2 (6 bases). The CDR3 spans 16 residues. Germline CDR1 is SGDLS and CDR2 is YYNGEE. Trimming stripped 1 base from V and 6 bases from J, with 20 bases between. CDR3 sequence (DNA): TGTGCCAGCAGCGTAAACCCGCAATCTAGCGTTGGCGAGCAGTACTTC. It yields the protein CASSVNPQSSVGEQYF.

In this sample, this clone turned up a few times. V and J are TRBV6-1 and TRBJ1-2; D ambiguous. This CDR3 comprises 13 residues. Germline V gene data show CDR1 as MNHNS and CDR2 as SASEGT. The V end lost 5 bases, the J end lost 4 bases, and 11 bases lay between the germline ends. The CDR3 reads CASSQYSPYGYTF. CDR3 DNA: TGTGCCAGCAGTCAATATAGCCCCTATGGCTACACCTTC.

V usage is TRBV5-4 and J usage is TRBJ2-5; no firm D call. Germline CDR1 is SGHNT and CDR2 is YYREEE (reference sequence). CDR3 length equals 13 residues. V lost 2 bases, J lost 4 bases, and 9 bases lay in between. CDR3 DNA: TGTGCCAGCAGCTTATCTAACAGAGAGACCCAGTACTTC. This translates into CASSLSNRETQYF. Full variable domain (missing parts from reference TRBV5-4 and TRBJ2-5): ETGVTQSPTHLIKTRGQQVTLRCSSQSGHNTVSWYQQALGQGPQFIFQYYREEENGRGNFPPRFSGLQFPNYSSELNVNALELDDSALYLCASSLSNRETQYFGPGTRLLVL.

The chain uses TRBV19 and TRBJ1-5; no clear D. The germline gives CDR1 LNHDA, CDR2 SQIVND (reference sequence). V lost 0 bases and J 5 bases, leaving 8 bases between the germline ends. The length of the CDR3 is 14 residues. In nucleotides, the CDR3 is TGTGCCAGTAGTATAGACCCATTTTATCAGCCCCAGCATTTT. Amino acids: CASSIDPFYQPQHF.

The gene calls are TRBV5-1 and TRBJ1-1; TRBD1 matches 9 bases. J lost 0 bases, V lost 4 bases, and 4 bases had no gene match. Germline V gene sequence: CDR1 SGHRS, CDR2 YFSETQ. This CDR3 contains 15 residues. CDR3 sequence: CASSTGTGMNTEAFF. CDR3 DNA: TGCGCCAGCAGCACCGGGACAGGGATGAACACTGAAGCTTTCTTT.

The chain links TRBV5-1 to TRBJ1-1, with 7 bases lining up with TRBD1. The CDR3 covers 17 residues. Germline V gene data show CDR1 as SGHRS and CDR2 as YFSETQ. The V segment lost 0 bases and the J segment 0 bases; nucleotides outside the gene matches: 8. CDR3 in DNA: TGCGCCAGCAGCTTGGGTTGGGCAGGGGGTATGAACACTGAAGCTTTCTTT. Encoded protein: CASSLGWAGGMNTEAFF. Variable domain in full (rest from reference TRBV5-1 and TRBJ1-1): KAGVTQTPRYLIKTRGQQVTLSCSPISGHRSVSWYQQTPGQGLQFLFEYFSETQRNKGNFPGRFSGRQFSNSRSEMNVSTLELGDSALYLCASSLGWAGGMNTEAFFGQGTRLTVV.

In this sample, this clone turned up once. An end of the junction does not agree with germline; a read error may underlie this. This sequence joins TRBV19 and TRBJ1-1, with no clear D. The CDR3 loop spans 13 amino acids. Germline V lookup: CDR1 LNHDA, CDR2 SQIVND (reference sequence). CDR3 bases: TGTGCCAGTAGTATAGGCGTGAAGACTGAAGCTTTCTTT. Its protein product is CASSIGVKTEAFF.

The sample holds one count of this clone. J is TRBJ2-1 and V is TRBV7-9; TRBD2 aligns across 7 bases. The germline V gene has CDR1 SEHNR and CDR2 FQNEAQ (reference sequence). V gave up 2 bases and J gave up 8 bases; unmatched junction bases: 12. The length of the CDR3 is 16 residues. CDR3 protein: CASSLRLGRELDEQFF. CDR3 coding DNA: TGTGCCAGCAGCTTAAGGCTCGGGCGGGAGTTGGATGAGCAGTTCTTC.

The chain links TRBV19 to TRBJ2-1; 10 bases align to TRBD1. CDR3 size: 16 residues. The V segment lost 6 bases and the J segment 4 bases; nucleotides outside the gene matches: 9. Germline CDR1 is LNHDA and CDR2 is SQIVND (reference sequence). CDR3 DNA: TGTGCCAGTAGCTCCCAAGGGGACAGGGGATACAATGAGCAGTTCTTC. Amino acid sequence: CASSSQGDRGYNEQFF.